This T cell receptor beta chain is drawn from a study of blood T cell repertoires in COVID-19. The sample holds one count of this clone. Repertoires were generated with immunoSEQ multiplex PCR, while TCRdb's copy carries only in-frame clones and drops some. The repertoire includes 250,000 to 350,000 clones, about nine tenths of them detected once, and approximately 2.1% sits in the top ten. V lost 3 bases to trimming and J lost 7 bases; unmatched junction nucleotides: 8. Germline loops: CDR1 GTSNPN, CDR2 SVGIG (reference sequence). This CDR3 comprises 14 residues. This sequence joins TRBV30 and TRBJ1-4; 7 bases align to TRBD1. This sequence originates from a woman aged 30 to 39 with COVID-19, enrolled during active disease. Sequenced: peripheral blood. CDR3 residues: CAWRAGTVAEKLFF. The DNA of the CDR3 is TGTGCCTGGAGGGCTGGGACAGTGGCTGAAAAACTGTTTTTT.